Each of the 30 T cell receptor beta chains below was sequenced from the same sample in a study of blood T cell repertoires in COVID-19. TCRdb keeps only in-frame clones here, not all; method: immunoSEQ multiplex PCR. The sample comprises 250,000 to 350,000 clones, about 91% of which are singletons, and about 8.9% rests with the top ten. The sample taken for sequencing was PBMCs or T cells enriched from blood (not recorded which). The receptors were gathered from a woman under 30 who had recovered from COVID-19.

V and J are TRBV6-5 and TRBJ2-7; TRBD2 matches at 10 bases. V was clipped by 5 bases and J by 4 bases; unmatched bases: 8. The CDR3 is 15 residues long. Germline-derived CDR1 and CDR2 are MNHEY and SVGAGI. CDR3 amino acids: CASSPLAGVFYEQYF. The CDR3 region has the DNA TGTGCCAGCAGTCCGCTAGCGGGAGTTTTTTACGAGCAGTACTTC.

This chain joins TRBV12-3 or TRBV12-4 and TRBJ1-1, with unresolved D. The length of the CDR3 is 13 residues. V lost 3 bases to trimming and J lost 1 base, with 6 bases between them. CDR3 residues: CASSLRSNTEAFF. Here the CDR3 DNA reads TGTGCCAGCAGTTTGCGGTCGAACACTGAAGCTTTCTTT.

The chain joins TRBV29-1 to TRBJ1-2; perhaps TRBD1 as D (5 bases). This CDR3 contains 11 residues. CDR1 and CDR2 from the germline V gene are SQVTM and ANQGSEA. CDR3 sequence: CRWAGPYGYTF. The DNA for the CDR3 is TGCAGGTGGGCAGGGCCCTATGGCTACACCTTC. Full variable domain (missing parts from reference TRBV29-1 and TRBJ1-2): SAVISQKPSRDICQRGTSLTIQCQVDSQVTMMFWYRQQPGQSLTLIATANQGSEATYESGFVIDKFPISRPNLTFSTLTVSNMSPEDSSIYLCRWAGPYGYTFGSGTRLTVV.

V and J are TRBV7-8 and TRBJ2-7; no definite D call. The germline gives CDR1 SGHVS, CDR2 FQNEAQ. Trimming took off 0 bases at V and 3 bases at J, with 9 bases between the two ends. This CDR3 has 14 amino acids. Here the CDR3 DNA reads TGTGCCAGCAGCTTAGCGGCGACATTCTACGAGCAGTACTTC. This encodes CASSLAATFYEQYF.

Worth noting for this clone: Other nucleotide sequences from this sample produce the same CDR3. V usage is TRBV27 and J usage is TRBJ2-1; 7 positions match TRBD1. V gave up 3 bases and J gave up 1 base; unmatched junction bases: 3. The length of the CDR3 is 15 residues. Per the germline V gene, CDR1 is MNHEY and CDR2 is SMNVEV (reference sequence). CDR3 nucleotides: TGTGCCAGCAGTTTGACAGGGTCTTCCTACAATGAGCAGTTCTTC. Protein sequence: CASSLTGSSYNEQFF.

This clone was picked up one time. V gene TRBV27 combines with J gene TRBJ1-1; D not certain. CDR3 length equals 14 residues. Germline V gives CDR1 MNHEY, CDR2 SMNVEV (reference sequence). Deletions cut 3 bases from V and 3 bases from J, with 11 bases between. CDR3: CASSFAPRDTEAFF. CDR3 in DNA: TGTGCCAGCAGTTTTGCCCCCCGGGACACTGAAGCTTTCTTT.

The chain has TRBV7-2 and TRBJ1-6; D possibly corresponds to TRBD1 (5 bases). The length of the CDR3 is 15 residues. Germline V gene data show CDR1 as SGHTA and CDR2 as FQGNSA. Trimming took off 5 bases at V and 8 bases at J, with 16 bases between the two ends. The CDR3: CASSMNVGGYSPLHF. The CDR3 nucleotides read TGTGCCAGCAGCATGAACGTGGGGGGGTATTCACCCCTCCACTTT.

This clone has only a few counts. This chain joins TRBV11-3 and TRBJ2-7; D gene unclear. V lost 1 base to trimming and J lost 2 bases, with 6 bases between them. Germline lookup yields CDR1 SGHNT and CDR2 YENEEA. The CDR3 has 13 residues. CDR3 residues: CASSLAPTYEQYF. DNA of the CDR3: TGTGCCAGCAGCTTAGCCCCAACCTACGAGCAGTACTTC.

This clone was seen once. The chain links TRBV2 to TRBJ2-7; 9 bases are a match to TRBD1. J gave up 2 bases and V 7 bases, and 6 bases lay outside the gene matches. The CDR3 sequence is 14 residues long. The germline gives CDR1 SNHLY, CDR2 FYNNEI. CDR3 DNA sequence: TGTGCCAGCAAGAGACAGGGGGGGGCCTACGAGCAGTACTTC. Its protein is CASKRQGGAYEQYF.

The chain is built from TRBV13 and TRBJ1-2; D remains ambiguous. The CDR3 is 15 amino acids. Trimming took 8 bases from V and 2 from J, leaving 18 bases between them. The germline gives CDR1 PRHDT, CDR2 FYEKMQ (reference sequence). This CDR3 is CASARRQRENYGYTF. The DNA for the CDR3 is TGTGCCAGCGCAAGGAGGCAGAGAGAAAACTATGGCTACACCTTC.

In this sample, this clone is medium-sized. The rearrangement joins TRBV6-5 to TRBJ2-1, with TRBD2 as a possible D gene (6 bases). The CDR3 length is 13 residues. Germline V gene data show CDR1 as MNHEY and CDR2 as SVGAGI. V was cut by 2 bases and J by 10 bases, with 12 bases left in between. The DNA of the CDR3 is TGTGCCAGCAGTTACGGGGCGGGAAGAGAGCAGTTCTTC. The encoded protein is CASSYGAGREQFF.

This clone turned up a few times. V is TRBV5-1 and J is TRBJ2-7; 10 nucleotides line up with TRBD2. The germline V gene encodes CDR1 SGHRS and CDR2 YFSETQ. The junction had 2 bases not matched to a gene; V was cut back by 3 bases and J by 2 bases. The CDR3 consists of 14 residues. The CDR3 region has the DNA TGCGCCAGCAGCTACAGCGGGGGGGCCTACGAGCAGTACTTC. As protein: CASSYSGGAYEQYF.

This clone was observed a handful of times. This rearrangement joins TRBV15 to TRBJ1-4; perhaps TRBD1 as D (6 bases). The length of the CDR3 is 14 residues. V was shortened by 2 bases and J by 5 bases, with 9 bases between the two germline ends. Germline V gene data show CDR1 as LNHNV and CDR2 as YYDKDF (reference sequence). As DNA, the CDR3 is TGTGCCACCAGCAGAAACCAGGGGAATGAAAAACTGTTTTTT. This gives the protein CATSRNQGNEKLFF.

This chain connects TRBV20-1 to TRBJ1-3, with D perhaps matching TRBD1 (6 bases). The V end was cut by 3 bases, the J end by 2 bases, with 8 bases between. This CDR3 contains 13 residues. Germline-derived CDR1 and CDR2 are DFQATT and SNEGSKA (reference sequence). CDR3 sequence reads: CSASPGAGNTIYF. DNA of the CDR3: TGCAGTGCTAGTCCAGGGGCTGGAAACACCATATATTTT.

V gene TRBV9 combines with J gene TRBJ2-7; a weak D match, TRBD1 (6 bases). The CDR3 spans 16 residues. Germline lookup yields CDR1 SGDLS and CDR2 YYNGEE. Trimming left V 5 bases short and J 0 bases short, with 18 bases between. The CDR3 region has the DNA TGTGCCAGCAGAGATAAAATCGGGACATACTCCTACGAGCAGTACTTC. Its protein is CASRDKIGTYSYEQYF.

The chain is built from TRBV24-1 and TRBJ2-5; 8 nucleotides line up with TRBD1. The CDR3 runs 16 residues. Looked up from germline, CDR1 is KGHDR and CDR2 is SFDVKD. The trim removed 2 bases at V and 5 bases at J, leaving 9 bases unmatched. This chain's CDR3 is CATSDSGQGKLETQYF. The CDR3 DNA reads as TGTGCCACCAGTGATTCCGGACAGGGCAAATTGGAGACCCAGTACTTC.

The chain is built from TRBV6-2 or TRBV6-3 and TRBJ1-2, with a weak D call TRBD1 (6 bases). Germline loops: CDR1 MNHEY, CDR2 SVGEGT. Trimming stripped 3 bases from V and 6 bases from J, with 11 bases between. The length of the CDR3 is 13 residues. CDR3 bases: TGTGCCAGCAGTTATCTACAGGGTCATGGCTACACCTTC. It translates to CASSYLQGHGYTF.

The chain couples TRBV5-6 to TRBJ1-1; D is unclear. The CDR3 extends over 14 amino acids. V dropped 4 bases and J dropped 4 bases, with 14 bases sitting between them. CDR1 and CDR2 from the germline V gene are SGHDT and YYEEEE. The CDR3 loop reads CASSLAGLGTEAFF. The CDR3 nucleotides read TGTGCCAGCAGCCTGGCGGGTCTTGGCACTGAAGCTTTCTTT. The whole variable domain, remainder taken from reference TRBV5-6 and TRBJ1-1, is DAGVTQSPTHLIKTRGQQVTLRCSPKSGHDTVSWYQQALGQGPQFIFQYYEEEERQRGNFPDRFSGHQFPNYSSELNVNALLLGDSALYLCASSLAGLGTEAFFGQGTRLTVV.

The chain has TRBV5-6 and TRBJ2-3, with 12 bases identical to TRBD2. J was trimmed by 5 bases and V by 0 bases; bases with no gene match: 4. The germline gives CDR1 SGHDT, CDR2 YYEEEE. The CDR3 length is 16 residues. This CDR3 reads CASSLASGGAIDTQYF. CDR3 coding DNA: TGTGCCAGCAGCTTGGCTAGCGGGGGGGCCATAGATACGCAGTATTTT.

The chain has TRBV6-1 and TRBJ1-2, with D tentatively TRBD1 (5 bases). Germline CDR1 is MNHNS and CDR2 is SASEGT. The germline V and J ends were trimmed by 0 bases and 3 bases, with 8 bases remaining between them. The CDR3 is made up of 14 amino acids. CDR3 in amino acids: CASSEARGDYGYTF. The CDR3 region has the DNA TGTGCCAGCAGTGAAGCAAGGGGCGACTATGGCTACACCTTC.

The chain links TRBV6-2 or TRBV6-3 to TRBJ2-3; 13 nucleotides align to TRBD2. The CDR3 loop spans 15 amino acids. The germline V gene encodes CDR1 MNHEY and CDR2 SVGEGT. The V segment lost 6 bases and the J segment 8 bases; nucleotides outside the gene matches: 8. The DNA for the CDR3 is TGTGCCAGCAGCGCCACTAGCGGGGGGGCCGGTACGCAGTATTTT. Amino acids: CASSATSGGAGTQYF.

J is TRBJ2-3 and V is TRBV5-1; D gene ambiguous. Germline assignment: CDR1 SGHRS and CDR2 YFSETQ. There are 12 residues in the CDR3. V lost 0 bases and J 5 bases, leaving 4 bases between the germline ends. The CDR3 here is CASSLDGDTQYF. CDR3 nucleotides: TGCGCCAGCAGCTTGGACGGAGATACGCAGTATTTT. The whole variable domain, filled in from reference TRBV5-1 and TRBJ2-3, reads KAGVTQTPRYLIKTRGQQVTLSCSPISGHRSVSWYQQTPGQGLQFLFEYFSETQRNKGNFPGRFSGRQFSNSRSEMNVSTLELGDSALYLCASSLDGDTQYFGPGTRLTVL.

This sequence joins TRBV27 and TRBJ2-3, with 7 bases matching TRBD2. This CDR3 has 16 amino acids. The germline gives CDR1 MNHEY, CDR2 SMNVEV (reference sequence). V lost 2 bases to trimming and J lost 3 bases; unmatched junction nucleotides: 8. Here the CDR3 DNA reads TGTGCCAGCAGTTTAGCGGGAGTTGCCCCTACAGATACGCAGTATTTT. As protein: CASSLAGVAPTDTQYF.

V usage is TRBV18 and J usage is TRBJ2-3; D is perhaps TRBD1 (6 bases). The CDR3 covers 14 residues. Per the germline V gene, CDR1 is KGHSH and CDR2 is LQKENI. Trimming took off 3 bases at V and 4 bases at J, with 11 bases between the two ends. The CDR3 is CASSPQQGSDTQYF. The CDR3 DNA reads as TGTGCCAGCTCACCTCAACAGGGCTCAGATACGCAGTATTTT.

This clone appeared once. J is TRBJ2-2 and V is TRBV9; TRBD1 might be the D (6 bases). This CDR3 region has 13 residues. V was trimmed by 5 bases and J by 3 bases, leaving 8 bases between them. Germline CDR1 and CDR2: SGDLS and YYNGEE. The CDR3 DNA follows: TGTGCCAGCAGGGACAGTTACACCGGGGAGCTGTTTTTT. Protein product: CASRDSYTGELFF.

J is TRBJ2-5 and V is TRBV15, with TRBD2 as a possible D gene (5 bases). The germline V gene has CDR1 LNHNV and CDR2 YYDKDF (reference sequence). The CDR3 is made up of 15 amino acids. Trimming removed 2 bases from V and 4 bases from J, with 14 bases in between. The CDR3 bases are TGTGCCACCAGCAGACCCGGAGGCCCTGCAGAGACCCAGTACTTC. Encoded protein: CATSRPGGPAETQYF.

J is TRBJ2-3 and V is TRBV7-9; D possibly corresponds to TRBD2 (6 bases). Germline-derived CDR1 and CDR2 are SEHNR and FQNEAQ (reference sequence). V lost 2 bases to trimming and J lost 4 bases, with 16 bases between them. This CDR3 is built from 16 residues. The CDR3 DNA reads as TGTGCCAGCAGCTTAACCCGCGGCGGGATGGCAGATACGCAGTATTTT. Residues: CASSLTRGGMADTQYF. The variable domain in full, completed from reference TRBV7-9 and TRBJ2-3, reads DTGVSQNPRHKITKRGQNVTFRCDPISEHNRLYWYRQTLGQGPEFLTYFQNEAQLEKSRLLSDRFSAERPKGSFSTLEIQRTEQGDSAMYLCASSLTRGGMADTQYFGPGTRLTVL.

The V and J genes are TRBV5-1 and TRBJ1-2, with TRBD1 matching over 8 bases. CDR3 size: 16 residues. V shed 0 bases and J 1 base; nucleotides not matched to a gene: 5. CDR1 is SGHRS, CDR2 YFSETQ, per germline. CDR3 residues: CASSLVAGGINYGYTF. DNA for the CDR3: TGCGCCAGCAGCTTGGTTGCAGGGGGCATTAACTATGGCTACACCTTC.

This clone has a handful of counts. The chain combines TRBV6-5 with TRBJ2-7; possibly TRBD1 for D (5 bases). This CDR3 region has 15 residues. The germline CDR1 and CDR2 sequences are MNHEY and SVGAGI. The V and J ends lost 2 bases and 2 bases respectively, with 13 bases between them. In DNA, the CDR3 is TGTGCCAGCAGTTACCAATCAACAGGCCCCTACGAGCAGTACTTC. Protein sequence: CASSYQSTGPYEQYF.

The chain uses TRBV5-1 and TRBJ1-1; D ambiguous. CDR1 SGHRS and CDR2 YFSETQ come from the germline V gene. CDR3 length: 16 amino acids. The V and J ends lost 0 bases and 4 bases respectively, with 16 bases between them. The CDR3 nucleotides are TGCGCCAGCAGCTTGGCGCTCGAGGGTAGAATCACTGAAGCTTTCTTT. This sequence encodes CASSLALEGRITEAFF.